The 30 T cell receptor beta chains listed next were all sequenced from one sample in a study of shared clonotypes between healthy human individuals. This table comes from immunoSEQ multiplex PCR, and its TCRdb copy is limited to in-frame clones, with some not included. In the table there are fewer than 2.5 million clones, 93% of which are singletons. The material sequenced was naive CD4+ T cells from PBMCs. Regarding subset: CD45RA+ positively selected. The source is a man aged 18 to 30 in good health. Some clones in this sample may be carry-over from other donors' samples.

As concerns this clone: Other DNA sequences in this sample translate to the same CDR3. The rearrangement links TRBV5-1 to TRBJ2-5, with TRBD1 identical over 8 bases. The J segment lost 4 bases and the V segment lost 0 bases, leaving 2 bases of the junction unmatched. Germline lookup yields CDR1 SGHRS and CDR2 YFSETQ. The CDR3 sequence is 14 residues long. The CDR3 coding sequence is TGCGCCAGCAGCTTGGGGCAGGGGGCAGAGACCCAGTACTTC. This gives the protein CASSLGQGAETQYF.

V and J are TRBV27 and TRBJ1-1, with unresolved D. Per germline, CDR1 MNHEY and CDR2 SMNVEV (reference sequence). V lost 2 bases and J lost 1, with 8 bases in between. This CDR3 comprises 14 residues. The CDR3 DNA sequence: TGTGCCAGCAGTTTAGTAGCAGGGAACACTGAAGCTTTCTTT. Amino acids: CASSLVAGNTEAFF.

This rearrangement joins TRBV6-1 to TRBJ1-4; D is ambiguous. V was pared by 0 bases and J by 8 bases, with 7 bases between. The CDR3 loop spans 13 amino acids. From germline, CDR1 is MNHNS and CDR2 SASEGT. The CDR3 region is CASSEASGEKLFF. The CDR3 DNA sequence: TGTGCCAGCAGTGAAGCGAGTGGAGAAAAACTGTTTTTT.

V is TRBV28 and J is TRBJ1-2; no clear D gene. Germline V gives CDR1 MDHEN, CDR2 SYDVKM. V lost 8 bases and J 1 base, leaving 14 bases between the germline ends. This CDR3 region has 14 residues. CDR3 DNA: TGTGCCAGCGCCCCGGGGAAGATTAACTATGGCTACACCTTC. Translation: CASAPGKINYGYTF.

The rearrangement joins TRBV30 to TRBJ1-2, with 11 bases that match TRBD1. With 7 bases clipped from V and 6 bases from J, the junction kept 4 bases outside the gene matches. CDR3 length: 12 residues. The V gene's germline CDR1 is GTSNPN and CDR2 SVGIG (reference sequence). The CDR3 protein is CAYPGQGDGYTF. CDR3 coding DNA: TGTGCCTACCCGGGACAGGGGGATGGCTACACCTTC.

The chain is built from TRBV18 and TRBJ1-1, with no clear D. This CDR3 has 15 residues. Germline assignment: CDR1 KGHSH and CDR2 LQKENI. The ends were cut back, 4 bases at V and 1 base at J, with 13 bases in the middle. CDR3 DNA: TGTGCCAGCTCACAGGGTCGGTTGCCGAACACTGAAGCTTTCTTT. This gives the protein CASSQGRLPNTEAFF.

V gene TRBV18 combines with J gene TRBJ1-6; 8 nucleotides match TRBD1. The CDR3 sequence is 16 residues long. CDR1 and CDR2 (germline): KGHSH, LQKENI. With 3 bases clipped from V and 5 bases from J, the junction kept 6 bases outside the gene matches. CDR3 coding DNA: TGTGCCAGCTCACCTAGCCCGACAGGGGATAATTCACCCCTCCACTTT. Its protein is CASSPSPTGDNSPLHF.

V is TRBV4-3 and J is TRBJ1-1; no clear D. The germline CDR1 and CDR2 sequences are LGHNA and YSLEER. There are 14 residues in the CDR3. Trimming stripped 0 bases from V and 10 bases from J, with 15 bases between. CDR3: CASSQENGKTGAFF. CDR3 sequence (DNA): TGCGCCAGCAGCCAAGAGAATGGCAAAACGGGAGCTTTCTTT.

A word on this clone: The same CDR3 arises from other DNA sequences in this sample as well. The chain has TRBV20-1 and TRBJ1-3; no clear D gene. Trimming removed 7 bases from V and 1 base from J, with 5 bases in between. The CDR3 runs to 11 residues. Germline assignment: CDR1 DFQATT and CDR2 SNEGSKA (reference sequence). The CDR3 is CSVGSGNTIYF. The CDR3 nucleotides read TGCAGTGTTGGGTCTGGAAACACCATATATTTT.

The CDR3 bases are TGTGCCAGCAGCATACCGGGACAGTCCTACGAGCAGTACTTC. As protein: CASSIPGQSYEQYF. This chain links TRBV6-5 with TRBJ2-7; 7 bases are a match to TRBD1. CDR1 and CDR2 (germline): MNHEY, SVGAGI. V shed 6 bases and J 1 base; nucleotides not matched to a gene: 6. The CDR3 spans 14 residues.

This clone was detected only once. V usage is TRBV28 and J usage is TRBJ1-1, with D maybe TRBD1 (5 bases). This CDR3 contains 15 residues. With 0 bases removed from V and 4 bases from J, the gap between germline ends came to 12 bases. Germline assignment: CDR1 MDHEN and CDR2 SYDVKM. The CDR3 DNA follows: TGTGCCAGCAGTTTATGGGATCGCAGGGCCACTGAAGCTTTCTTT. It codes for CASSLWDRRATEAFF.

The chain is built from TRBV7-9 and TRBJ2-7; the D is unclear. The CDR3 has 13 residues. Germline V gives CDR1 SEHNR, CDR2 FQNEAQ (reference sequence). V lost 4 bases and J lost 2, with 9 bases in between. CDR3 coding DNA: TGTGCCAGCAGCTCTAATGACCCCTACGAGCAGTACTTC. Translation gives CASSSNDPYEQYF.

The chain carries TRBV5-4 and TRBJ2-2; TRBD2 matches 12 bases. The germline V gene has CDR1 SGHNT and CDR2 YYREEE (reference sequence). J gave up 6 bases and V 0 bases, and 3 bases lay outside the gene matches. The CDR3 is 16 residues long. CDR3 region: CASSLVLAGGPGELFF. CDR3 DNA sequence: TGTGCCAGCAGCTTGGTCCTAGCGGGAGGGCCCGGGGAGCTGTTTTTT.

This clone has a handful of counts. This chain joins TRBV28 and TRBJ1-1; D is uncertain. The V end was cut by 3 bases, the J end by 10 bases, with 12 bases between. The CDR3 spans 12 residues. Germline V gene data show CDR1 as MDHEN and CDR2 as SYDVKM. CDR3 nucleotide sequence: TGTGCCAGCAGTTTGAGCTTCGTGGGAGCTTTCTTT. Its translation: CASSLSFVGAFF.

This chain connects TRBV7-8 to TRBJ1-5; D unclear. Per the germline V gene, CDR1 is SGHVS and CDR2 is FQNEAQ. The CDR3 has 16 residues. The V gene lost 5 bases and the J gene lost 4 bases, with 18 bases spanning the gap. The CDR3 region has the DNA TGTGCCAGCAGCCCCAGGAGAGTTAATAGGAATCAGCCCCAGCATTTT. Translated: CASSPRRVNRNQPQHF.

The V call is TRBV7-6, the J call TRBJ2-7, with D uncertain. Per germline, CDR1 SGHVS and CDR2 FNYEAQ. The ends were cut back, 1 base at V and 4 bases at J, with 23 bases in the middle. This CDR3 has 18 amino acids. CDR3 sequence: CASSLGARTPALPYEQYF. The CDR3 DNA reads TGTGCCAGCAGCTTAGGGGCCCGGACGCCGGCCCTCCCTTACGAGCAGTACTTC.

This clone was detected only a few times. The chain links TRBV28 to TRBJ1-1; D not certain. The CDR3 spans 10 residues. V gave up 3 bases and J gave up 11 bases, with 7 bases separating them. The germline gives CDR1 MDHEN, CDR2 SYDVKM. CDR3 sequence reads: CASSLTRAFF. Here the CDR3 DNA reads TGTGCCAGCAGTTTGACAAGGGCTTTCTTT.

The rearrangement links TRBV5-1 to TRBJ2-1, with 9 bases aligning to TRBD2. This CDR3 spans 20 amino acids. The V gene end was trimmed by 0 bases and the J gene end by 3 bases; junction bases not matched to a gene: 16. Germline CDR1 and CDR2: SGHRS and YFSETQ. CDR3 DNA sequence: TGCGCCAGCAGCTTGGTATTAGCGGGAGTTGGCATGGGGAGCTACAATGAGCAGTTCTTC. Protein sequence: CASSLVLAGVGMGSYNEQFF.

CDR3 in amino acids: CASSLKDRGLYGYTF. CDR3 in DNA: TGTGCCAGCAGCCTAAAGGACAGGGGACTCTATGGCTACACCTTC. The chain links TRBV5-4 to TRBJ1-2; 9 nucleotides align to TRBD1. The V gene's germline CDR1 is SGHNT and CDR2 YYREEE (reference sequence). The J segment lost 4 bases and the V segment lost 4 bases, leaving 8 bases of the junction unmatched. The CDR3 is 15 amino acids.

The CDR3 DNA reads TGTGCCAGCTCGCCGGGACTAGCGGGAGAGGGTGAGCAGTTCTTC. Translating gives CASSPGLAGEGEQFF. The J gene is TRBJ2-1, the V gene TRBV18; 14 bases align to TRBD2. The CDR3 length is 15 residues. The germline CDR1 and CDR2 sequences are KGHSH and LQKENI. The J segment lost 9 bases and the V segment lost 6 bases, leaving 7 bases of the junction unmatched.

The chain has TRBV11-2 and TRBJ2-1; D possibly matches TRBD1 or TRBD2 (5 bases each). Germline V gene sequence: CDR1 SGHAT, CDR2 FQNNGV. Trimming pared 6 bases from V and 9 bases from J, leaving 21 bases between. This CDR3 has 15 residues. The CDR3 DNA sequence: TGTGCCAGCAGGGTCCCGGGACCACCCACGTCTGAGCAGTTCTTC. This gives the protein CASRVPGPPTSEQFF.

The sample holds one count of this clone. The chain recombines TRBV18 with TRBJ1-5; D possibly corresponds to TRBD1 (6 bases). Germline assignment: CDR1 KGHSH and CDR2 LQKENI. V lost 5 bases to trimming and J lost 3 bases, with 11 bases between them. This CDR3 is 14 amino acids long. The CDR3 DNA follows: TGTGCCAGCTCAGTCGGACAGCCCAATCAGCCCCAGCATTTT. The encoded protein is CASSVGQPNQPQHF.

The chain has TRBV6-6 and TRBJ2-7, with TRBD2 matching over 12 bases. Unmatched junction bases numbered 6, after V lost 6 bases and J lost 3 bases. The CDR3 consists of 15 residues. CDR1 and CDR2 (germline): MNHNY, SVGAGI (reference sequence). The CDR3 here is CASRRTSGNSYEQYF. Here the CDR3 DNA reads TGTGCCAGCAGAAGGACTAGCGGGAATAGCTACGAGCAGTACTTC.

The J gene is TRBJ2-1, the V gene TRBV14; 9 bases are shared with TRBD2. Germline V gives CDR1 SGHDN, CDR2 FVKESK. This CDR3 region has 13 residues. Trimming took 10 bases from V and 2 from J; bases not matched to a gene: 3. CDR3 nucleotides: TGTGCCACTTCTAGCGGGACCTACAATGAGCAGTTCTTC. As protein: CATSSGTYNEQFF. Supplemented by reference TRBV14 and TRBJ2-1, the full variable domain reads EAGVTQFPSHSVIEKGQTVTLRCDPISGHDNLYWYRRVMGKEIKFLLHFVKESKQDESGMPNNRFLAERTGGTYSTLKVQPAELEDSGVYFCATSSGTYNEQFFGPGTRLTVL.

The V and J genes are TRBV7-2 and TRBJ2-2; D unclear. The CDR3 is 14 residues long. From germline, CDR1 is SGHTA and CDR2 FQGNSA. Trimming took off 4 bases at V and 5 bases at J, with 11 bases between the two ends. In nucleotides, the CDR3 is TGTGCCAGCAGCTCAAGACATCCTACCGGGGAGCTGTTTTTT. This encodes CASSSRHPTGELFF. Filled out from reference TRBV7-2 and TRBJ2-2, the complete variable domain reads GAGVSQSPSNKVTEKGKDVELRCDPISGHTALYWYRQSLGQGLEFLIYFQGNSAPDKSGLPSDRFSAERTGGSVSTLTIQRTQQEDSAVYLCASSSRHPTGELFFGEGSRLTVL.

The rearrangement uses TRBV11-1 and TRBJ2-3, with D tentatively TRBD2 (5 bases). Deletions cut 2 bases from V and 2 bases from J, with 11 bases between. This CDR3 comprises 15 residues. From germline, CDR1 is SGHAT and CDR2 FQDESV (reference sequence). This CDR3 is CASSLRAAYTDTQYF. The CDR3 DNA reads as TGTGCCAGCAGCTTACGAGCGGCCTACACAGATACGCAGTATTTT.

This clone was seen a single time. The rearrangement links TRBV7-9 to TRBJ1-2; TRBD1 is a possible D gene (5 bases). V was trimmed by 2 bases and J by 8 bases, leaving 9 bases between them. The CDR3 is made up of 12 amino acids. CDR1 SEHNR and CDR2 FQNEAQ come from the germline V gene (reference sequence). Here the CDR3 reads CASSLFGGGYTF. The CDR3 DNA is TGTGCCAGCAGCTTATTTGGGGGAGGCTACACCTTC.

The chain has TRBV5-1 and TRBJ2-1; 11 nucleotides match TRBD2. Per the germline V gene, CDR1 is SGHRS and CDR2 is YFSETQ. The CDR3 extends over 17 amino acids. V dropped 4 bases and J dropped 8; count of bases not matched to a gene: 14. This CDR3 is CASSEALAGVPIHEQFF. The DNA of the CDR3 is TGCGCCAGCAGCGAGGCACTAGCGGGAGTACCCATCCATGAGCAGTTCTTC.

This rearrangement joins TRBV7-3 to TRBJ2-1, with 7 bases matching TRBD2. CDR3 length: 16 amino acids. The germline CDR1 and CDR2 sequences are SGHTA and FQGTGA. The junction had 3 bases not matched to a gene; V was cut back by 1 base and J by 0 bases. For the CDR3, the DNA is TGTGCCAGCAGCTTAAGGAGCGGGGACTCCTACAATGAGCAGTTCTTC. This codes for CASSLRSGDSYNEQFF.

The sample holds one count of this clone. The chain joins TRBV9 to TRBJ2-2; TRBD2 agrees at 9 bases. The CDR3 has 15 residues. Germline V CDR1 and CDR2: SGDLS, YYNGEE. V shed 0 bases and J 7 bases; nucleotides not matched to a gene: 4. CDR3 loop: CASSVGASGIGELFF. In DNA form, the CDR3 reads TGTGCCAGCAGCGTAGGAGCTAGCGGGATCGGGGAGCTGTTTTTT. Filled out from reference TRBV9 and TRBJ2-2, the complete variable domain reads DSGVTQTPKHLITATGQRVTLRCSPRSGDLSVYWYQQSLDQGLQFLIQYYNGEERAKGNILERFSAQQFPDLHSELNLSSLELGDSALYFCASSVGASGIGELFFGEGSRLTVL.